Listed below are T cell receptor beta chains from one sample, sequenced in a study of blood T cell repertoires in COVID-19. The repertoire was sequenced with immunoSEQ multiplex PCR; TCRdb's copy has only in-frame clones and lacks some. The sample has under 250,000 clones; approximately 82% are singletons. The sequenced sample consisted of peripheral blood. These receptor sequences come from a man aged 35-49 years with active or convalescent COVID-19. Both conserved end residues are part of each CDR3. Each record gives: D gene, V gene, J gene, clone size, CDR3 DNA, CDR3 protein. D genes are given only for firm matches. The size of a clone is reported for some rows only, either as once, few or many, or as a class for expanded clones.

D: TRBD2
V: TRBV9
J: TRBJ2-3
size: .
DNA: TGTGCCAGCAGCGCAGCTAGCGGGAGCACAGATACGCAGTATTTT
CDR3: CASSAASGSTDTQYF

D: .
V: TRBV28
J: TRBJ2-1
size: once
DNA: TGTGCCAGCAGTTTAATTGGTCCGGAGCGGAGCTCCTACAATGAGCAGTTCTTC
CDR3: CASSLIGPERSSYNEQFF

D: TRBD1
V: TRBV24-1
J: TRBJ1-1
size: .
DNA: TGTGCCACCAGTGACACTCGTCAGGGGGCCACTGAAGCTTTCTTT
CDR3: CATSDTRQGATEAFF

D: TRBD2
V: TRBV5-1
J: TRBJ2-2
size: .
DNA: TGCGCCAGCAGCCCTGGGCTAGCGGGGGGCGCCGGGGAGCTGTTTTTT
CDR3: CASSPGLAGGAGELFF

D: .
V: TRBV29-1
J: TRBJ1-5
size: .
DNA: TGCAGCGTTTCCGCTGGAGGGGGCAATCAGCCCCAGCATTTT
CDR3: CSVSAGGGNQPQHF

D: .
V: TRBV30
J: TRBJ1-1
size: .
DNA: TGTGCCTGGGCGACTCCCCGGAACACTGAAGCTTTCTTT
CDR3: CAWATPRNTEAFF

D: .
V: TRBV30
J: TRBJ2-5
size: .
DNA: TGTGCCTGGGCCTCCGACACGCAAGAGACCCAGTACTTC
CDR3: CAWASDTQETQYF

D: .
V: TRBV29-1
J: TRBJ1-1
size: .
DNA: TGCAGCGTTGGACAGTCGAACACTGAAGCTTTCTTT
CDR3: CSVGQSNTEAFF

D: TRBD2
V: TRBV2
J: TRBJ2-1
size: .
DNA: TGTGCCAGCAGTGACGGGGGGGTTAACAATGAGCAGTTCTTC
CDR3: CASSDGGVNNEQFF

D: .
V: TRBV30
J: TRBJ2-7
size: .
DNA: TGTGCCTGGAGTGCTAAAACCGGGTTGGACAGTCGCTCCTACGAGCAGTACTTC
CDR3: CAWSAKTGLDSRSYEQYF

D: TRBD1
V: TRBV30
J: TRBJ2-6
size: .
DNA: TGTGCCCTGGGTCAGGGGGCTGGGGCCAACGTCCTGACTTTC
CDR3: CALGQGAGANVLTF

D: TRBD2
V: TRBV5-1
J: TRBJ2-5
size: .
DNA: TGCGCCAGCAGCTTGGCCCTCACGACTAGCGGGGGAGAGACCCAGTACTTC
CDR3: CASSLALTTSGGETQYF

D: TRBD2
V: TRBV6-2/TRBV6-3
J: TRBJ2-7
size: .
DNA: TGTGCCAGCAGTTACTCTCCCTGGACTAGCGGGGGGTCACGAGAGCAGTACTTC
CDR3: CASSYSPWTSGGSREQYF

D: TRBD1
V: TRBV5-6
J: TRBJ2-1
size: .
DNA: TGTGCCAGCAGTTTACCGGGACAGGGGGTTTTCTTC
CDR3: CASSLPGQGVFF

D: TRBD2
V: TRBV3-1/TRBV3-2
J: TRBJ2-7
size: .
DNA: TGTGCCAGCAGCCAAGATATCAGCGGGGGTGGGTACGAGCAGTACTTC
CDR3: CASSQDISGGGYEQYF

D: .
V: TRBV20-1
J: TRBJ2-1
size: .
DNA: TGCAGTCCCCTAAAGTACAATGAGCAGTTCTTC
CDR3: CSPLKYNEQFF

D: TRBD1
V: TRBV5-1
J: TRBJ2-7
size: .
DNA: TGCGCCAGCAGCTCTGGACAGGGGCTGGAGCAGTACTTC
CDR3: CASSSGQGLEQYF

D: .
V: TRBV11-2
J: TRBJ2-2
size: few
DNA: TGTGCCAGCAGCTTAGCGGAGGTGGGCACCGGGGAGCTGTTTTTT
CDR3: CASSLAEVGTGELFF

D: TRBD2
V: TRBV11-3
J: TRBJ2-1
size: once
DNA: TGTGCCAGCAGCCCACCAAGCGGGAGCTCCTACAATGAGCAGTTCTTC
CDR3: CASSPPSGSSYNEQFF

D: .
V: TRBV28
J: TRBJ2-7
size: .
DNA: TGTGCCAGCAGGGAGGAACAGCCAGCCTACGAGCAGTACTTC
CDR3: CASREEQPAYEQYF

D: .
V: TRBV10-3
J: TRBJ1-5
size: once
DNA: TGTGCCATCAGTGATCCGAAGGGGTCCAATCAGCCCCAGCATTTT
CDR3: CAISDPKGSNQPQHF

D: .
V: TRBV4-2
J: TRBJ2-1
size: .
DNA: TGTGCCAGCAGCCAAGAGCGGCTAACCTACAATGAGCAGTTCTTC
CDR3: CASSQERLTYNEQFF

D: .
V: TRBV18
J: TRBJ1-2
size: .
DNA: TGTGCCAGCTCACCACCGGAGAGCCCGGGGGGAAACTATGGCTACACCTTC
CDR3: CASSPPESPGGNYGYTF

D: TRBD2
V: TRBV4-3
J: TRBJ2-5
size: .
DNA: TGCGCCAGCAGCCAGGGGACTAGCGGGGGTCCTCAAGAGACCCAGTACTTC
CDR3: CASSQGTSGGPQETQYF

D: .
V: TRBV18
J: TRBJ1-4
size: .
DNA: TGTGCCAGCTCACCGCCAGGGTTCCCTAATGAAAAACTGTTTTTT
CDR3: CASSPPGFPNEKLFF

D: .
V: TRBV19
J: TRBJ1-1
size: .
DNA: TGTGCCAGTAGTCCCACTAGTTCGGGCACTGAAGCTTTCTTT
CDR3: CASSPTSSGTEAFF

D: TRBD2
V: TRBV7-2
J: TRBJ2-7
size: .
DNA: TGTGCCAGCAGCCTCCTAGGGGGGACTAGCGGAGGGCGGGAGCAGTACTTC
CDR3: CASSLLGGTSGGREQYF

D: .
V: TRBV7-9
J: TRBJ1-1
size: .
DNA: TGTGCCAGCAGCTTAGCAGGGGACACTGAAGCTTTCTTT
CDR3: CASSLAGDTEAFF

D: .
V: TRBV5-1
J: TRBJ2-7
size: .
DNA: TGCGCCAGCAGCTTGTCTCGGTTGGAGCAGTACTTC
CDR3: CASSLSRLEQYF

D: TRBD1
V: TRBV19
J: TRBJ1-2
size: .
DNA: TGTGCCAGTAGTCCGGGACAGGTTTCCTCCTATGGCTACACCTTC
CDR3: CASSPGQVSSYGYTF

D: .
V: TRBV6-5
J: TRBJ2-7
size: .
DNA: TGTGCCAGCAGGATTACTGGCGGAGGGTCCTACGAGCAGTACTTC
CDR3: CASRITGGGSYEQYF

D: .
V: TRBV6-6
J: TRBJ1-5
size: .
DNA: TGTGCCAGCAGTCGATATGTTTCATGGGACATGGATCAGCCCCAGCATTTT
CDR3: CASSRYVSWDMDQPQHF

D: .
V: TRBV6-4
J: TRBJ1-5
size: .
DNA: TGTGCCAGCACCCCCCAGCAGGATAGCAATCAGCCCCAGCATTTT
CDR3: CASTPQQDSNQPQHF

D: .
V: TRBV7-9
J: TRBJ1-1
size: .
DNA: TGTGCCAGCAGCTTAGCCGTATACGGGACATTGAACACTGAAGCTTTCTTT
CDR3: CASSLAVYGTLNTEAFF

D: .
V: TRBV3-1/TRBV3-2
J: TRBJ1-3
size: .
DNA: TGTGCCAGCAGCTCAGATGGAAACACCATATATTTT
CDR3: CASSSDGNTIYF

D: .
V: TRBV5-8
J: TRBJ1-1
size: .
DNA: TGTGCCAGCAGCTTCCTCTACACTGAAGCTTTCTTT
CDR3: CASSFLYTEAFF

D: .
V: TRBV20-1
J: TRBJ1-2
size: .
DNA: TGCAGTGCTAGAGGAGACTATGGCTACACCTTC
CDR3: CSARGDYGYTF

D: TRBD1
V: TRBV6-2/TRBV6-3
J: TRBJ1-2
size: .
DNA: TGTGCCAGCAGTGACAGGGAGTATGGCTACACCTTC
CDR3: CASSDREYGYTF

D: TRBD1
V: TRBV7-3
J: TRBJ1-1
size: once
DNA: TGTGCCAGCAGCACCGACAGGGTCGACACTGAAGCTTTCTTT
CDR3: CASSTDRVDTEAFF

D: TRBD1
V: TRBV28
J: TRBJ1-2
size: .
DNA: TGTGCCAGCAGTCTCCTAGGACAGGGGTATGGCTACACCTTC
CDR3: CASSLLGQGYGYTF

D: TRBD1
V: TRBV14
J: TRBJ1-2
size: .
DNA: TGTGCCAGCAGCCACGGGACAGGGGGTCAATATGGCTACACCTTC
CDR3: CASSHGTGGQYGYTF

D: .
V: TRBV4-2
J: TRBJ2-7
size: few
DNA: TGTGCCAGCAGCCAAGATCCCCCTTGGGCTAAAACTAGCTACGAGCAGTACTTC
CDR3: CASSQDPPWAKTSYEQYF

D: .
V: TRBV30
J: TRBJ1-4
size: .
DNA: TGTGCCTGGAGTGATGCGGAGGACGAAAAACTGTTTTTT
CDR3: CAWSDAEDEKLFF

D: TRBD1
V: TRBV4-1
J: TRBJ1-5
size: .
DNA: TGCGCCAGCAGCCAAGAATGGCGACAGGGGAGTCAGCCCCAGCATTTT
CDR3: CASSQEWRQGSQPQHF

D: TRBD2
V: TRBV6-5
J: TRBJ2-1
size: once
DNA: TGTGCCAGCAGTTACGGGACTAGCTTCTACAATGAGCAGTTCTTC
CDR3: CASSYGTSFYNEQFF

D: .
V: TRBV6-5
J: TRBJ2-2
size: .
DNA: TGTGCCAGCAGCAGATCCCAGGTCTCCACCGGGGAGCTGTTTTTT
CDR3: CASSRSQVSTGELFF

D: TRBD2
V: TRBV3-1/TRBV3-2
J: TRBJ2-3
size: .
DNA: TGTGCCAGCAGCCAAGCAAGCGGGAGGGCCACTGCAGATACGCAGTATTTT
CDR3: CASSQASGRATADTQYF

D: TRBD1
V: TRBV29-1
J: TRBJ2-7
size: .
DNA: TGCAGCGTGGGACAGGGCAACGAGCAGTACTTC
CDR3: CSVGQGNEQYF

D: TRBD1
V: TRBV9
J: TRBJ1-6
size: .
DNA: TGTGCCAGCAGCGGTGGGACAGGGGGCTGGTCACCCCTCCACTTT
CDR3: CASSGGTGGWSPLHF

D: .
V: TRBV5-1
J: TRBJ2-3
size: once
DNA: TGCGCCAGCTCCCCTCGACAGAGCACAGATACGCAGTATTTT
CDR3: CASSPRQSTDTQYF

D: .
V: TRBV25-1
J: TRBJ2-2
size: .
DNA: TGTGCCAGCAGTGAAATGGGCAGGGTGAACACCGGGGAGCTGTTTTTT
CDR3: CASSEMGRVNTGELFF

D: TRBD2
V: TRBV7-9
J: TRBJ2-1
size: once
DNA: TGTGCCAGCAGCGAGCGGGATGGCTCCTACAATGAGCAGTTCTTC
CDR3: CASSERDGSYNEQFF

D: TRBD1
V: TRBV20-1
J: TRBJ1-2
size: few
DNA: TGCAGTGCTAGTGACAGGGGGAACTATGGCTACACCTTC
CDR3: CSASDRGNYGYTF

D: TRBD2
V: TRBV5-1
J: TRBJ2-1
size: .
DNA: TGCGCCAGCAGCTCCGGGACTAGCGGGAACAATGAGCAGTTCTTC
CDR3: CASSSGTSGNNEQFF

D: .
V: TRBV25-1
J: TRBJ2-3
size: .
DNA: TGTGCCAGCAGTGAGACTAGTTTGACAGATACGCAGTATTTT
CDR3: CASSETSLTDTQYF